This T cell receptor beta chain derives from a study of T cell responses to AZD1222 COVID-19 vaccine (dated by TCRdb to 2020 to 2022). Study-level background: TCR sequencing was performed for roughly 250 trial participants, of whom approximately 200 were given two doses of AZD1222 and around 25 were given two doses of MenACWY control vaccine. Trial participants were enrolled by age into 18-55, 56-69 and 70-plus year subgroups, with approximately 150, 28 and 58 TCR-sequenced participants respectively.

The CDR3 regions of human TCRbeta chains were subjected to immunosequencing. The authors processed their data as follows. TCRs in the repertoires were compared against a reference library of SARS-CoV-2-specific TCRs that had been generated with the MIRA antigen-specificity platform. Breadth was defined as the fraction of unique TCRs that were SARS-CoV-2-associated, and depth was defined as the fraction of total T cells that were SARS-CoV-2-associated. Using the MIRA data, every spike-specific TCR was mapped to the spike region that the TCR reacted to and assigned to either a CD4 or a CD8 class. Log10-transformed breadth and depth values were compared by one-way ANOVA with Sidak's multiple comparisons tests. TCRdb's version of the immuneACCESS table is confined to in-frame rearrangements and falls short of the full clone set. An unresolved V gene accounts for under half of the shortfall where checked; the remainder is of unknown origin. The DNA was the basis for D and trimming; V, J and clone size are from that table. The sample records 100,000 to 120,000 clones, around nine tenths of which are singletons. The biggest ten clones account for about 2.6% of the sample.

Study-wide conclusions, independent of this receptor: Spike-specific TCR breadth and depth rose significantly after two AZD1222 doses compared with day 0 and with MenACWY recipients. Most participants were white British and females outnumbered males, and the authors suggested that clonal diversity may have been underestimated. CD4 TCRs associated with the vaccine covered the entire spike protein, and the dominant responses were in regions 160-218 and 743-854. Because no day 14 peak-response samples were available, the repertoires could be characterized only after the peak T cell response. Reportedly, close to half of the unique spike-specific TCRs recognized epitopes lying outside the regions that are mutated in the B.1.351 and B.1.1.7 variants. In the small 56-69-year group, the increase in depth fell short of significance, most likely because of low power. Conclusions about previously exposed vaccinees are limited because only six or seven AZD1222 recipients were SARS-CoV-2 seropositive at baseline.

As for this clone: This receptor's antigen is unknown. No much larger clonotype is one base removed from it; base qualities were not supplied.

Reading the label with the study, this specimen's time point is: about 28 days (+/-7) after the second vaccine dose. AZD1222 recipients given second doses at about 4 weeks or at about 12 weeks were pooled, since spike-specific TCR depth and breadth were not found to differ between the two schedules. Vaccinee samples came from UK trials COV001 and COV002, including a single-blind randomized controlled phase 2/3 trial of AZD1222 (ChAdOx1 nCoV-19) in healthy adults. For TCRbeta chain sequencing, PBMC samples were collected from trial participants at day 0 and at day 28 after the second dose. Trimming costs V 4 bases and J 3 bases, and their ends lie 7 bases apart. CDR1 and CDR2 (SGHAT, FQDESV) derive from the germline V gene (reference sequence). Spanning cysteine to phenylalanine, the CDR3 consists of 12 amino acids. The entry retains the CDR3 DNA only, 36 bases that are in frame from base 1.

The rearrangement joined TRBV11-1 to TRBJ2-7; too little of a D gene remains to name it. The sequences come from peripheral blood, collected 28 days after the second AZD1222 dose. The clonotype was recovered from an adult who received the AZD1222 COVID-19 vaccine. The CDR3 protein sequence reads: CASSSNRYEQYF. The bases are TGTGCCAGCAGCTCCAACCGCTACGAGCAGTACTTC. This CDR3, with the reference TRBV11-1 and TRBJ2-7 proteins standing in past its ends, gives the full variable domain EAEVAQSPRYKITEKSQAVAFWCDPISGHATLYWYRQILGQGPELLVQFQDESVVDDSQLPKDRFSAERLKGVDSTLKIQPAELGDSAMYLCASSSNRYEQYFGPGTRLTVT.